This T cell receptor beta chain appears in the sequencing data of a study of beta chain features in type 1 diabetes (dated by TCRdb to 2017 to 2018). Regarding the complete study: No differences in mean age, gender distribution, total cell number or subset yield were found between patients and healthy donors. In the study, recently diagnosed type 1 diabetes patients and matched healthy donors were compared on the TCRB repertoires of their sorted circulating CD4+ T cell subsets. A total of approximately 100,000,000 sorted cells were examined across all samples, and the number of cells per subset was strongly correlated with RNA yield. Naive and central memory subsets were obtained from all 30 or so donors, but regulatory and stem cell-like memory subsets were isolated from only 8 patients and 8 healthy donors.

Results the study describes overall, beyond this receptor: Fewer insertions and more nucleotide deletions at VDJ recombination sites were observed in patients with type 1 diabetes, implying thymic rearrangement abnormalities. PCR may preferentially amplify shorter templates, but because patient and control samples were amplified and corrected together, any resulting skew would affect both groups equally. Because cDNA rather than genomic DNA was sequenced, highly expressing activated cells could have been over-represented, although no difference in activation and CD3 levels was found between groups. Because the HLA sub-analyses included only small numbers of individuals, any influence of HLA type on TCRB rearrangement was left unresolved. In all four CD4+ subsets, TCRB CDR3 length was moderately but significantly shorter in type 1 diabetes patients. Naive, central memory and regulatory TCRB repertoires appeared to be more similar among patients than among healthy donors.

A single peripheral blood draw of around 0.11 L on average was collected from each donor into heparinised tubes. Naive, central memory, regulatory and stem cell-like memory CD4+ T cells were sorted on a BD FACSAria II using a panel including CD45RO, CCR7, CD25, CD127, CD95 and CD27. Purity was above 95% for every sorted population. Right away, PBMCs were isolated by Lymphoprep density gradient centrifugation and were stained directly, with no culture step. Samples were stained and sorted in pairs, with one healthy donor and one patient per experiment, so that batch effects were minimized. This clone was detected a few times. Its specific antigen is unknown. Base qualities are not provided; no much larger clone lies one nucleotide away. The High Capacity cDNA Reverse Transcription Kit was used to reverse transcribe all of the isolated RNA, meaning that expressed TCRB transcripts were what got sequenced. Deep immunoSEQ sequencing was performed on naive, central memory and regulatory T cell samples, with an average of roughly 3.5 million total reads per sample. After sorted cells were lysed in RLT buffer, RNA was extracted with DNase-treated RNeasy Micro or Mini kits, with the choice depending on cell number. To prevent cross-contamination, each cell subset was processed individually, whereas patient and healthy donor samples were processed jointly. The immunoSEQ multiplex PCR was used to amplify TCRB sequences from cDNA, yielding 87-bp fragments that span the CDR3 region. Amplicons were sequenced on the Illumina HiSeq platform. In the authors' own workflow: Synthetic template baselines were used to correct PCR bias computationally, reads within Hamming distance 2 were collapsed together, and singletons that could not be merged were discarded. Reads were aligned against IMGT so that V, D and J genes, CDR3 length and insertions or deletions at six rearrangement sites could be assigned. Clonotype counts were normalized to sorted cell number within each subset before computing true diversity and Gini coefficients with the tcR R package. Repertoire sharing was quantified using the overlap coefficient calculated on TCRB nucleotide sequences. Out-of-frame TCRB sequences from naive cells were analyzed to stand in for the pre-selection repertoire. The source is immuneACCESS, and TCRdb retained only in-frame sequences with V and J called. Part of the clones is not carried over; for the studies checked, unresolved V genes explain less than half of this, and the remainder is unexplained. V, J and clone size are those of that table, while D and trimming were read from the DNA. The sample has over 500,000 clones on record, about 14% of them singletons. The top ten clones comprise about 0.086% of the sample.

The sequenced material came from naive CD4+ T cells from blood. Reading the label with the study, this specimen's cell subset or site is: true naive CD4+ T cells. This receptor was obtained from a man between 18 and 35 years old in good health.

In nucleotides, the sequence is TGTGCCAGCAGCCCCGGGGCGCTGGAGACCCAGTACTTC. This gives the protein CASSPGALETQYF. Rearrangement joined TRBV7-2 to TRBJ2-5; the D gene could be either TRBD1 or TRBD2, each agreeing at 5 bases. At the junction V is shortened by 5 bases and J by 5 bases, with 12 bases in between. Measured from the cysteine to the phenylalanine, the CDR3 is 13 residues long. The CDR3 DNA has 39 bases and is translated from base 1. The germline V gene gives CDR1 as SGHTA and CDR2 as FQGNSA.